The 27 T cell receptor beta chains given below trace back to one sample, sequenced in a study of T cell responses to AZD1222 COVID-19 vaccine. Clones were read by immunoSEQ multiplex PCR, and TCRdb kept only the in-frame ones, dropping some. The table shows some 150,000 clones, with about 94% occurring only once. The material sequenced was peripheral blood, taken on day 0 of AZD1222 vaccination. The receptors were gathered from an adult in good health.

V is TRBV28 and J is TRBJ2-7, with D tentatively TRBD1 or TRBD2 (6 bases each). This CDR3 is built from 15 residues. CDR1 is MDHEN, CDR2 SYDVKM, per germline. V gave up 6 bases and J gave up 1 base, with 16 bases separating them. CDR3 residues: CASSLHRAGSYEQYF. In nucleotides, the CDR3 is TGTGCCAGCAGCCTGCACAGGGCGGGGTCCTACGAGCAGTACTTC.

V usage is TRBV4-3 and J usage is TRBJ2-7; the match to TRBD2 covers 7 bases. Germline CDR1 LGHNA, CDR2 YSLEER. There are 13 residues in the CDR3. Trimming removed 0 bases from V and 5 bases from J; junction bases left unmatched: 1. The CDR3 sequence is CASSQEGGDEQYF. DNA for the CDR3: TGCGCCAGCAGCCAAGAGGGGGGGGACGAGCAGTACTTC.

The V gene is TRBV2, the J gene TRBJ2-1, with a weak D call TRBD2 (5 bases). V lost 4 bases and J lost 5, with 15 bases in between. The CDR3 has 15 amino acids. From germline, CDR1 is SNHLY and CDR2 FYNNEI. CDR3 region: CASSARADTHNEQFF. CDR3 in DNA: TGTGCCAGCAGTGCGCGGGCCGATACTCACAATGAGCAGTTCTTC.

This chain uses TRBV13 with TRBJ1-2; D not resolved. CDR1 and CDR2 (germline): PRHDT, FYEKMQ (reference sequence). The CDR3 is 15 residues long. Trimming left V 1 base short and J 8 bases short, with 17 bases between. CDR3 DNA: TGTGCCAGCAGCTTAGCTGGAAGTGGTGGAGCAGGCTACACCTTC. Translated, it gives CASSLAGSGGAGYTF.

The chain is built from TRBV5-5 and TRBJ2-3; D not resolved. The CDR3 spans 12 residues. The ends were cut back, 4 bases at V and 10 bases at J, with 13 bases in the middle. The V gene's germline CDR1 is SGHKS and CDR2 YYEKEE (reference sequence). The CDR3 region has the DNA TGTGCCAGCAGCCCGACGGAGTATGCGCAGTATTTT. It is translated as CASSPTEYAQYF.

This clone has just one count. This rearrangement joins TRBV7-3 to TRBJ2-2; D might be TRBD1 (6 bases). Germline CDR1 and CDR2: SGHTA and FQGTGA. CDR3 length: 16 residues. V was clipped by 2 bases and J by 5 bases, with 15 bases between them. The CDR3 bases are TGTGCCAGCAGCTTACACGCAGGGGTGGAGACCGGGGAGCTGTTTTTT. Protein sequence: CASSLHAGVETGELFF.

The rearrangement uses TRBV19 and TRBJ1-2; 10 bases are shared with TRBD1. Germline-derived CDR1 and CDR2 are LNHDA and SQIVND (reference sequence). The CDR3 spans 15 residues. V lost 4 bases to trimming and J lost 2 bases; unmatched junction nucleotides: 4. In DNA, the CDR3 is TGTGCCAGTAGTACCCCGGACAGGGGGAACTATGGCTACACCTTC. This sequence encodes CASSTPDRGNYGYTF.

CDR3 nucleotide sequence: TGCAGCGTCACGCTCACGCAGGGGATTGGTGAAAAACTGTTTTTT. This sequence encodes CSVTLTQGIGEKLFF. The chain joins TRBV29-1 to TRBJ1-4, with a possible D match to TRBD1 (6 bases). The V and J ends lost 6 bases and 7 bases respectively, with 21 bases between them. Germline-derived CDR1 and CDR2 are SQVTM and ANQGSEA. The CDR3 is 15 residues long.

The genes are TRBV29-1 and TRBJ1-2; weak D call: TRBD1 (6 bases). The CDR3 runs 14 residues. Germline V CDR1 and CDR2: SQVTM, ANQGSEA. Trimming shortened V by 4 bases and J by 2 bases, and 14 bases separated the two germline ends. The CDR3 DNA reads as TGCAGCGTTGTGAAGGGGGGTGCGAACTATGGCTACACCTTC. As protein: CSVVKGGANYGYTF.

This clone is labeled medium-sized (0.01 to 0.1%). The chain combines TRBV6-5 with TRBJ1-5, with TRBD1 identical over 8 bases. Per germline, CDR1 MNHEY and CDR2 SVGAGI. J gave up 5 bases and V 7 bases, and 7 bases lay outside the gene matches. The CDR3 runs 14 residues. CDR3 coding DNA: TGTGCCAGCACTTGGACAGGGAGCGATCAGCCCCAGCATTTT. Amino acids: CASTWTGSDQPQHF.

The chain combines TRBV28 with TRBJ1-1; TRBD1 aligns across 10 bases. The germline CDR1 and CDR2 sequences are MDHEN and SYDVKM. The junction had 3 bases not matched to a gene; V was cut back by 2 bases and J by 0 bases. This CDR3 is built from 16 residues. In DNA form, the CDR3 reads TGTGCCAGCAGTTTAGAGGGACAGGGGTTGAACACTGAAGCTTTCTTT. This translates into CASSLEGQGLNTEAFF.

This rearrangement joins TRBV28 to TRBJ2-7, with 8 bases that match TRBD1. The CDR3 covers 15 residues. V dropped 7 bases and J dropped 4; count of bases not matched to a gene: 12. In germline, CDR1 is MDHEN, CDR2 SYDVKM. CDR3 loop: CASTHGQDRVYEQYF. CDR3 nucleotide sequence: TGTGCCAGCACCCATGGCCAGGACAGGGTATACGAGCAGTACTTC.

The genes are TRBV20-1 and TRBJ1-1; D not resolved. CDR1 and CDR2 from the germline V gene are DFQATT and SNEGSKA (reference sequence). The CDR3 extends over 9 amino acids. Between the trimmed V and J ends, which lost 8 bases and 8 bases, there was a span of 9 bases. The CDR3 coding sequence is TGCAGTCCCGGCGGGGAAGCTTTCTTT. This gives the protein CSPGGEAFF.

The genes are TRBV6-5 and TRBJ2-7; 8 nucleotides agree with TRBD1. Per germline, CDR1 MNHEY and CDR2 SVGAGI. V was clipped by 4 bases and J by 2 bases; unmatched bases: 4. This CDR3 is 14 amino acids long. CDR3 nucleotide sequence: TGTGCCAGCAGTTCCCAGACAGGGGCCTACGAGCAGTACTTC. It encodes CASSSQTGAYEQYF.

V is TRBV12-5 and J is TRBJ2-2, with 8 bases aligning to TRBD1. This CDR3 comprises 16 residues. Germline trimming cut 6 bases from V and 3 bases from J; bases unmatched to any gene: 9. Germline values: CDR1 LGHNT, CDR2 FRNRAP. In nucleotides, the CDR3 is TGTGCTAGTGGGACAACAGGGGGTCGCGACACCGGGGAGCTGTTTTTT. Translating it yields CASGTTGGRDTGELFF.

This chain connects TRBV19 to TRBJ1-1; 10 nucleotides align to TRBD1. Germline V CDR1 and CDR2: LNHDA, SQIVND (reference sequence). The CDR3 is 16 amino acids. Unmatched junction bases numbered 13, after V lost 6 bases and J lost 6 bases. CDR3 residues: CASRNRQGARYAEAFF. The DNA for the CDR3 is TGTGCCAGTAGAAATAGACAGGGGGCGCGGTACGCTGAAGCTTTCTTT.

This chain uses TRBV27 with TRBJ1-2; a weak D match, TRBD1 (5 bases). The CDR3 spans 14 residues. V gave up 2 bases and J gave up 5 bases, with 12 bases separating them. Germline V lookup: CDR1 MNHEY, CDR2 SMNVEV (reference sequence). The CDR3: CASSLAGRDYGYTF. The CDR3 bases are TGTGCCAGCAGTTTAGCGGGGCGGGATTATGGCTACACCTTC.

DNA for the CDR3: TGCGCCAGCAGCCCGCGACAGGGGCCCTCCTCCTACGAGCAGTACTTC. This gives the protein CASSPRQGPSSYEQYF. The J gene is TRBJ2-7, the V gene TRBV5-1; TRBD1 agrees at 8 bases. The CDR3 extends over 16 amino acids. Germline CDR1 is SGHRS and CDR2 is YFSETQ. V was pared by 4 bases and J by 0 bases, with 9 bases of the junction left unmatched.

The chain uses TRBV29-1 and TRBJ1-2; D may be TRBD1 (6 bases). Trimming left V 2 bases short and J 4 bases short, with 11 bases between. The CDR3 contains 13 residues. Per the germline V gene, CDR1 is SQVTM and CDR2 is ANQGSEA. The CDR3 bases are TGCAGCGTTGAACAGGGGCGTATCTATGGCTACACCTTC. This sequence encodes CSVEQGRIYGYTF.

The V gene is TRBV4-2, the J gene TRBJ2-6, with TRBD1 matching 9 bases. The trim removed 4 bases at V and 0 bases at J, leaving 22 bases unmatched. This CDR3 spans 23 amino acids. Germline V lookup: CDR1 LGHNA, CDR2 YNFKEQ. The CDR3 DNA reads TGTGCCAGCAGCCCCGGGGGTAGGGACAGGGAGGCCCTGTGGTTCTCTGGGGCCAACGTCCTGACTTTC. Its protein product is CASSPGGRDREALWFSGANVLTF.

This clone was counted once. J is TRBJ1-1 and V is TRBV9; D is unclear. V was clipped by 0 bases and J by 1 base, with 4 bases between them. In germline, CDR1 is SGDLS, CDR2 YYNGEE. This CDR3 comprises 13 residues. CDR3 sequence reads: CASSVGRNTEAFF. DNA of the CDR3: TGTGCCAGCAGCGTAGGGCGGAACACTGAAGCTTTCTTT.

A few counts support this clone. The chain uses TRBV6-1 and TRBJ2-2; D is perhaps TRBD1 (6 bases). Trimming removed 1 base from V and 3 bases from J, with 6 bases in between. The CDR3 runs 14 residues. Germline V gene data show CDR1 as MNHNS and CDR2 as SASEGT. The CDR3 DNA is TGTGCCAGCAGTGAAGGGACAGACACCGGGGAGCTGTTTTTT. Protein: CASSEGTDTGELFF.

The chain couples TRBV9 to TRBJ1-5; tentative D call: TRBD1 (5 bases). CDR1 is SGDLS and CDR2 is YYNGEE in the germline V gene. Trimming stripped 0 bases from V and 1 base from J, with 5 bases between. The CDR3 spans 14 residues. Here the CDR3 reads CASSVGGSNQPQHF. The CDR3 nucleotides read TGTGCCAGCAGCGTAGGGGGGAGCAATCAGCCCCAGCATTTT.

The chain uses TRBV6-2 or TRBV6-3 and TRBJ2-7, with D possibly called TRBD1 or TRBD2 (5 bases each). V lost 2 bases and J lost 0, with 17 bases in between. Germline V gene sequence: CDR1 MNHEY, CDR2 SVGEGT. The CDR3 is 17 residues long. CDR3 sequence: CASSYPPGRSFSYEQYF. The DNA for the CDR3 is TGTGCCAGCAGTTACCCTCCGGGACGTTCCTTCTCCTACGAGCAGTACTTC.

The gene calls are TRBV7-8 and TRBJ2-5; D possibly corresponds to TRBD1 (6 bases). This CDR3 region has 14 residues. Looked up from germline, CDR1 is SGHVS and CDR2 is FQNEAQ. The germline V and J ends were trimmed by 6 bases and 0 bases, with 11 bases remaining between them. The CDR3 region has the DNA TGTGCCAGCAGATCCGCAGGGGACCAAGAGACCCAGTACTTC. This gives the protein CASRSAGDQETQYF.

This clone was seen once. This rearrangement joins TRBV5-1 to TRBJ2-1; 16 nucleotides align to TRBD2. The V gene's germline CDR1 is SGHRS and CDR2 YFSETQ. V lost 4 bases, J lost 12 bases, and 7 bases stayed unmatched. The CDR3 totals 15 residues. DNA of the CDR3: TGCGCCAGCAGCCAGGGACTAGCGGGAGGGACTCGGCAGTTCTTC. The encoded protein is CASSQGLAGGTRQFF.

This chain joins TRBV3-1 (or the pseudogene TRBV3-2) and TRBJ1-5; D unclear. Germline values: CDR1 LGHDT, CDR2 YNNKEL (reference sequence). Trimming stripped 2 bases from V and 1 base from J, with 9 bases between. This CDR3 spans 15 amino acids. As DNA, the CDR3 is TGTGCCAGCAGCCAACGAGGACGGAGCAATCAGCCCCAGCATTTT. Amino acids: CASSQRGRSNQPQHF.